These 24 T cell receptor beta chains originate from one sample sequenced in a study of blood T cell repertoires in COVID-19. Some clones are missing from TCRdb's copy, which holds only in-frame ones; the method was immunoSEQ multiplex PCR. The sample has about 99,000 clones, roughly 82% seen once. Sequenced: peripheral blood. The receptors come from a man in his 60s with acute or convalescent COVID-19.

This sequence joins TRBV13 and TRBJ1-1; D might be TRBD1 (6 bases). The germline V and J ends were trimmed by 0 bases and 0 bases, with 14 bases remaining between them. Germline V lookup: CDR1 PRHDT, CDR2 FYEKMQ (reference sequence). The CDR3 length is 17 residues. The CDR3: CASSLGLLGAMNTEAFF. The CDR3 DNA reads TGTGCCAGCAGCTTAGGCCTTTTGGGGGCTATGAACACTGAAGCTTTCTTT.

This sequence joins TRBV7-8 and TRBJ2-7; TRBD1 aligns across 8 bases. Losses at the gene ends were 5 bases for V and 5 bases for J; bases not matched to a gene: 14. The CDR3 covers 16 residues. CDR1 and CDR2 (germline): SGHVS, FQNEAQ. CDR3 nucleotides: TGTGCCAGCAGCCGACGGACAGGGATCGTCGGGAACGAGCAGTACTTC. Translation: CASSRRTGIVGNEQYF.

The genes are TRBV25-1 and TRBJ2-7; possibly TRBD2 for D (7 bases). V gave up 2 bases and J gave up 3 bases, with 17 bases separating them. Germline values: CDR1 MGHDK, CDR2 SYGVNS. CDR3 length: 16 amino acids. CDR3 coding DNA: TGTGCCAGCAGTGAAGGGGGGAGGGGGGAAGGCTACGAGCAGTACTTC. Translation gives CASSEGGRGEGYEQYF.

The chain links TRBV30 to TRBJ2-1; 8 bases line up with TRBD2. V shed 0 bases, J shed 4 bases, and the junction held 2 bases outside the gene matches. The CDR3 contains 14 residues. Germline lookup yields CDR1 GTSNPN and CDR2 SVGIG (reference sequence). The CDR3 DNA reads as TGTGCCTGGAGTGTCGGGAGGGGGTACAATGAGCAGTTCTTC. This encodes CAWSVGRGYNEQFF.

The chain is built from TRBV5-4 and TRBJ1-4; D might be TRBD1 (6 bases). CDR1 is SGHNT, CDR2 YYREEE, per germline (reference sequence). The CDR3 loop spans 14 amino acids. Trimming cost V 2 bases and J 8 bases, with 13 bases left between them. CDR3 bases: TGTGCCAGCAGCTTAGGGGGAGACAGGGAAAAACTGTTTTTT. Its translation is CASSLGGDREKLFF.

This chain joins TRBV28 and TRBJ1-6, with a possible D match to TRBD1 (6 bases). CDR3 length: 15 amino acids. Between the trimmed V and J ends, which lost 3 bases and 9 bases, there was a span of 15 bases. Germline CDR1 and CDR2: MDHEN and SYDVKM. The CDR3 DNA reads as TGTGCCAGCAGTTTCGCCAGGGGTGGGGGTTCACCCCTCCACTTT. This gives the protein CASSFARGGGSPLHF.

The rearrangement joins TRBV15 to TRBJ2-5; TRBD1 matches 7 bases. Germline-derived CDR1 and CDR2 are LNHNV and YYDKDF (reference sequence). With V trimmed by 5 bases and J by 5 bases, 8 bases remained unmatched. The CDR3 totals 14 residues. Here the CDR3 reads CATSGKQGLETQYF. In DNA, the CDR3 is TGTGCCACCAGCGGAAAACAGGGGTTGGAGACCCAGTACTTC.

The rearrangement joins TRBV6-6 to TRBJ2-7; 11 bases match TRBD1. The CDR3 covers 15 residues. Trimming removed 5 bases from V and 1 base from J; junction bases left unmatched: 4. Germline V gene lookup returns CDR1 MNHNY and CDR2 SVGAGI (reference sequence). CDR3 bases: TGTGCCAGCAGTCGTGGACAGGGGGCTTCCTACGAGCAGTACTTC. Amino acids: CASSRGQGASYEQYF.

This sequence joins TRBV5-6 and TRBJ2-7; TRBD2 matches at 10 bases. The CDR3 runs to 14 residues. Per the germline V gene, CDR1 is SGHDT and CDR2 is YYEEEE. V dropped 7 bases and J dropped 2; count of bases not matched to a gene: 6. The CDR3 DNA follows: TGTGCCAGCCAGGGACTAGCGAGGCCCTACGAGCAGTACGTC. Protein sequence: CASQGLARPYEQYV.

The gene calls are TRBV6-5 and TRBJ1-2; D might be TRBD1 (6 bases). Germline V gene lookup returns CDR1 MNHEY and CDR2 SVGAGI. This CDR3 is built from 13 residues. V lost 7 bases to trimming and J lost 0 bases, with 9 bases between them. CDR3: CASMGATNYGYTF. CDR3 DNA sequence: TGTGCCAGCATGGGGGCAACTAACTATGGCTACACCTTC.

The rearrangement uses TRBV28 and TRBJ2-5, with D unclear. Per germline, CDR1 MDHEN and CDR2 SYDVKM. Trimming left V 6 bases short and J 5 bases short, with 10 bases between. This CDR3 contains 12 residues. The CDR3 protein is CASRQLGETQYF. As DNA, the CDR3 is TGTGCCAGCAGGCAATTGGGCGAGACCCAGTACTTC.

This chain joins TRBV10-3 and TRBJ2-6, with a tentative D call TRBD2 (5 bases). Germline CDR1 and CDR2: ENHRY and SYGVKD. This CDR3 is built from 15 residues. Trimming took off 2 bases at V and 0 bases at J, with 5 bases between the two ends. The CDR3 reads CAISEEGSGANVLTF. CDR3 sequence (DNA): TGTGCCATCAGTGAGGAGGGCTCTGGGGCCAACGTCCTGACTTTC.

In this sample, this clone turned up once. DNA for the CDR3: TGCGCCAGCAGCCCCCCCGGGAGGGGCCGCTATGGCTACACCTTC. This encodes CASSPPGRGRYGYTF. The V gene is TRBV4-1, the J gene TRBJ1-2, with D tentatively TRBD1 (5 bases). V was trimmed by 4 bases and J by 4 bases, leaving 16 bases between them. The germline CDR1 and CDR2 sequences are MGHRA and YSYEKL. CDR3 length: 15 residues.

In this sample, this clone turned up once. The chain links TRBV3-1 (or the pseudogene TRBV3-2) to TRBJ2-3; possible D gene TRBD2, 6 bases. V shed 4 bases and J shed 2 bases, with 10 bases lying between them. Germline CDR1 is LGHDT and CDR2 is YNNKEL (reference sequence). The CDR3 sequence is 14 residues long. The CDR3 is CASSLGLLTDTQYF. Here the CDR3 DNA reads TGTGCCAGCAGCCTTGGACTACTCACAGATACGCAGTATTTT.

Here the CDR3 reads CASSLGQGVTSDTQYF. The CDR3 nucleotides are TGTGCCAGCAGTTTGGGACAGGGGGTTACTTCAGATACGCAGTATTTT. The rearrangement uses TRBV6-2 or TRBV6-3 and TRBJ2-3, with 11 bases lining up with TRBD1. The ends lost 4 bases at V and 4 bases at J; junction bases unmatched: 7. The CDR3 sequence is 16 residues long. CDR1 MNHEY and CDR2 SVGEGT come from the germline V gene.

The chain links TRBV7-9 to TRBJ2-2, with a tentative D call TRBD1 (6 bases). The CDR3 runs 12 residues. V was cut by 4 bases and J by 11 bases, with 11 bases left in between. CDR1 is SEHNR, CDR2 FQNEAQ, per germline (reference sequence). In DNA form, the CDR3 reads TGTGCCAGCAGCTATCAGGGGATCGAGCTGTTTTTT. Translating it yields CASSYQGIELFF.

The V gene is TRBV7-8, the J gene TRBJ1-3, with a possible D match to TRBD1 (5 bases). CDR1 and CDR2 (germline): SGHVS, FQNEAQ. There are 15 residues in the CDR3. With 5 bases removed from V and 4 bases from J, the gap between germline ends came to 15 bases. This CDR3 is CASSPRTLGGNTIYF. For the CDR3, the DNA is TGTGCCAGCAGCCCGAGGACATTGGGAGGAAACACCATATATTTT.

This clone was counted once. The chain carries TRBV5-1 and TRBJ2-5, with 11 bases that match TRBD2. The germline V gene encodes CDR1 SGHRS and CDR2 YFSETQ. The V segment lost 7 bases and the J segment 5 bases; nucleotides outside the gene matches: 16. The CDR3 has 17 residues. The CDR3 here is CASRGGPLAGGSETQYF. Here the CDR3 DNA reads TGCGCCAGCCGAGGGGGCCCTCTAGCGGGAGGTTCCGAGACCCAGTACTTC.

This clone was recorded a few times. The chain joins TRBV5-1 to TRBJ2-7, with a tentative D call TRBD2 (6 bases). The V end lost 2 bases, the J end lost 4 bases, and 10 bases lay between the germline ends. This CDR3 region has 13 residues. The germline V gene encodes CDR1 SGHRS and CDR2 YFSETQ. The CDR3 coding sequence is TGCGCCAGCAGCTTCACGGGGGAATACGAGCAGTACTTC. This gives the protein CASSFTGEYEQYF.

This clone has only one observation. The chain employs TRBV12-3 or TRBV12-4 and TRBJ1-5; D not resolved. V lost 6 bases and J lost 6, with 9 bases in between. This CDR3 has 12 amino acids. CDR3 region: CASSLRPQPQHF. CDR3 DNA: TGTGCCAGCAGCCTCAGGCCTCAGCCCCAGCATTTT.

CDR3 sequence: CASSETGDYGYTF. The DNA for the CDR3 is TGTGCCAGCAGCGAAACCGGGGATTATGGCTACACCTTC. The chain recombines TRBV7-2 with TRBJ1-2; the D is unclear. The CDR3 runs to 13 residues. CDR1 SGHTA and CDR2 FQGNSA come from the germline V gene. V lost 5 bases, J lost 5 bases, and 12 bases lay in between.

The chain uses TRBV5-1 and TRBJ2-1, with a possible D match to TRBD2 (5 bases). V was shortened by 0 bases and J by 8 bases, with 12 bases between the two germline ends. CDR1 is SGHRS and CDR2 is YFSETQ in the germline V gene. CDR3 length: 14 amino acids. CDR3 region: CASSLGLAGDEQFF. The CDR3 region has the DNA TGCGCCAGCAGCTTGGGTCTAGCTGGGGATGAGCAGTTCTTC.

Here the CDR3 DNA reads TGTGCCAGCAGTAAACCGGGACAGGGCTATGGCTACACCTTC. Its protein is CASSKPGQGYGYTF. The chain couples TRBV6-2 or TRBV6-3 to TRBJ1-2; 9 bases fit TRBD1. V lost 5 bases, J lost 4 bases, and 5 bases stayed unmatched. This CDR3 is 14 amino acids long. Germline V gives CDR1 MNHEY, CDR2 SVGEGT.

This chain links TRBV18 with TRBJ1-1; 9 bases line up with TRBD1. The CDR3 totals 15 residues. The V segment lost 6 bases and the J segment 3 bases; nucleotides outside the gene matches: 8. Germline CDR1 is KGHSH and CDR2 is LQKENI. The CDR3 coding sequence is TGTGCCAGCTCTCCAAACAGGGGGCGGGACACTGAAGCTTTCTTT. It translates to CASSPNRGRDTEAFF.